This T cell receptor (beta chain) was documented in a study of shared clonotypes between healthy human individuals. Assay: immunoSEQ multiplex PCR; the TCRdb copy retains only in-frame clones and omits some. The sample has under 1,100,000 clones; around 78% are singletons. Trimming shortened V by 2 bases and J by 4 bases, and 11 bases separated the two germline ends. This CDR3 region has 14 residues. From germline, CDR1 is MNHNY and CDR2 SVGAGI (reference sequence). This clonotype was obtained from a man between 18 and 35 years old in good health. Some clones in this sample may be carry-over from other donors' samples. Material for sequencing was memory CD4+ T cells from PBMCs. Subset noted: CD45RA-negative fraction. The chain links TRBV6-6 to TRBJ1-2; D is unclear. CDR3 in DNA: TGTGCCAGCAGTTACGAGGCTTATTCCTATGGCTACACCTTC. Its protein product is CASSYEAYSYGYTF.